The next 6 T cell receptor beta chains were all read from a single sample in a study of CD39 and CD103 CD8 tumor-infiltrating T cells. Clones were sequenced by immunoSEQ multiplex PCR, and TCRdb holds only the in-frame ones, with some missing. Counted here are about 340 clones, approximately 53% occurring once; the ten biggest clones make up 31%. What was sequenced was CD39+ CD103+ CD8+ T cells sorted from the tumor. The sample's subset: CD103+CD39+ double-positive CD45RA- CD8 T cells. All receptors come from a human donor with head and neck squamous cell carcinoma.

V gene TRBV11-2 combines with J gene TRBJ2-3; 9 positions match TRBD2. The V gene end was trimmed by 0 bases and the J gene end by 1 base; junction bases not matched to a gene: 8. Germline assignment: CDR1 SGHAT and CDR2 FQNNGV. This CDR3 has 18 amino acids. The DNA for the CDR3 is TGTGCCAGCAGCTTAGATGTGGGCGCTAGCGGGGGCACAGATACGCAGTATTTT. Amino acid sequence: CASSLDVGASGGTDTQYF. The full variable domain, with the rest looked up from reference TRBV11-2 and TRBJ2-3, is EAGVAQSPRYKIIEKRQSVAFWCNPISGHATLYWYQQILGQGPKLLIQFQNNGVVDDSQLPKDRFSAERLKGVDSTLKIQPAKLEDSAVYLCASSLDVGASGGTDTQYFGPGTRLTVL.

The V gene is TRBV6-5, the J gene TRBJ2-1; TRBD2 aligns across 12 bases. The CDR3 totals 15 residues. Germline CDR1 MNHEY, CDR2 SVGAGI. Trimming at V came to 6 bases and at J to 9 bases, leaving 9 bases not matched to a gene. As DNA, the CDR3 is TGTGCCAGCAGCCCCTCTAGCGGGGGGGCTATTGAGCAGTTCTTC. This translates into CASSPSSGGAIEQFF.

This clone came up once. In DNA, the CDR3 is TGTGCCAGCAGCTTAGGCCGTAGGACCGCAAATAATTCACCCCTCCACTTT. The encoded protein is CASSLGRRTANNSPLHF. The gene calls are TRBV13 and TRBJ1-6; D unresolved. The germline V and J ends were trimmed by 0 bases and 5 bases, with 14 bases remaining between them. Looked up from germline, CDR1 is PRHDT and CDR2 is FYEKMQ (reference sequence). This CDR3 spans 17 amino acids.

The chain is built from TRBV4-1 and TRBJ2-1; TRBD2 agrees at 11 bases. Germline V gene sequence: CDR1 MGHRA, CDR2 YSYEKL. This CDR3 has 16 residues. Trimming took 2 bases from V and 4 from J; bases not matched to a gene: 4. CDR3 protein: CASSQSGTSGYNEQFF. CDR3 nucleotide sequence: TGCGCCAGCAGCCAATCCGGGACTAGCGGATACAATGAGCAGTTCTTC.

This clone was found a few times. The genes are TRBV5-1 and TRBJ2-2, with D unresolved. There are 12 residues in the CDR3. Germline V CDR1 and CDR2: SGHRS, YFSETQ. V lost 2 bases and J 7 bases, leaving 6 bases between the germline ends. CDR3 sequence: CASSFNVGELFF. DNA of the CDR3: TGCGCCAGCAGCTTTAATGTCGGGGAGCTGTTTTTT. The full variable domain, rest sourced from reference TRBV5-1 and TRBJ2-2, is KAGVTQTPRYLIKTRGQQVTLSCSPISGHRSVSWYQQTPGQGLQFLFEYFSETQRNKGNFPGRFSGRQFSNSRSEMNVSTLELGDSALYLCASSFNVGELFFGEGSRLTVL.

This chain's CDR3 is CASSLRVIPANTGELFF. CDR3 coding DNA: TGTGCCAGCAGCCTCCGAGTGATCCCCGCGAACACCGGGGAGCTGTTTTTT. This chain joins TRBV14 and TRBJ2-2, with D uncertain. Germline V gene sequence: CDR1 SGHDN, CDR2 FVKESK. The germline V and J ends were trimmed by 4 bases and 0 bases, with 15 bases remaining between them. This CDR3 has 17 residues.